The 21 T cell receptor beta chains reported below all come from one sample, sequenced in a study of early stage breast cancer tumors. Sequenced by immunoSEQ multiplex PCR; TCRdb stores in-frame clones only, minus some. The sample consists of over 25,000 clones, 50% to 75% of them appearing once. Sequenced: breast tumor tissue. All receptors derive from a person aged 45-60 years with breast cancer.

This sequence joins TRBV10-3 and TRBJ1-2, with 11 bases lining up with TRBD1. Trimming took 0 bases from V and 6 from J; bases not matched to a gene: 3. Germline CDR1 reads ENHRY; CDR2 reads SYGVKD. The CDR3 contains 15 residues. CDR3 protein: CAISESGQGVDGYTF. Here the CDR3 DNA reads TGTGCCATCAGTGAGTCGGGACAGGGGGTGGATGGCTACACCTTC.

This clone appeared many times. The V call is TRBV19, the J call TRBJ2-7; 11 bases fit TRBD2. The V gene end was trimmed by 7 bases and the J gene end by 6 bases; junction bases not matched to a gene: 2. CDR1 LNHDA and CDR2 SQIVND come from the germline V gene (reference sequence). The CDR3 covers 12 residues. The CDR3 region is CASNLAGGEQYF. The CDR3 DNA reads as TGTGCCAGTAATCTAGCGGGAGGCGAGCAGTACTTC.

J is TRBJ2-1 and V is TRBV29-1; D is unclear. The germline CDR1 and CDR2 sequences are SQVTM and ANQGSEA. V was cut by 3 bases and J by 4 bases, with 7 bases left in between. The CDR3 covers 12 residues. The CDR3 loop is CSVEGFYNEQFF. As DNA, the CDR3 is TGCAGCGTTGAGGGGTTTTACAATGAGCAGTTCTTC.

This chain joins TRBV7-2 and TRBJ1-5; 9 positions agree with TRBD1. Germline V gives CDR1 SGHTA, CDR2 FQGNSA. This CDR3 comprises 13 residues. Trimming cost V 5 bases and J 5 bases; bases outside gene matches: 1. Written as DNA, the CDR3 is TGTGCCAGCAGCCGGGACAGGGATCAGCCCCAGCATTTT. It specifies CASSRDRDQPQHF.

This clone was counted between two and nine times. CDR3 loop: CASSFDLRSDGYTF. DNA for the CDR3: TGTGCCAGCAGCTTCGACCTAAGGTCCGATGGCTACACCTTC. V is TRBV5-4 and J is TRBJ1-2; unclear D gene. The ends were cut back, 2 bases at V and 6 bases at J, with 14 bases in the middle. CDR3 length: 14 amino acids. Germline lookup yields CDR1 SGHNT and CDR2 YYREEE (reference sequence). The full variable domain, completed using reference TRBV5-4 and TRBJ1-2, is ETGVTQSPTHLIKTRGQQVTLRCSSQSGHNTVSWYQQALGQGPQFIFQYYREEENGRGNFPPRFSGLQFPNYSSELNVNALELDDSALYLCASSFDLRSDGYTFGSGTRLTVV.

The chain combines TRBV11-2 with TRBJ2-3; 10 bases line up with TRBD2. Per germline, CDR1 SGHAT and CDR2 FQNNGV. V shed 0 bases and J 0 bases; nucleotides not matched to a gene: 12. The CDR3 spans 20 residues. The CDR3 bases are TGTGCCAGCAGCTTAGAAGTAGCGGGAGGCTATTTCTCTAGCACAGATACGCAGTATTTT. It yields the protein CASSLEVAGGYFSSTDTQYF. Looking up the rest from reference TRBV11-2 and TRBJ2-3 gives the full variable domain: EAGVAQSPRYKIIEKRQSVAFWCNPISGHATLYWYQQILGQGPKLLIQFQNNGVVDDSQLPKDRFSAERLKGVDSTLKIQPAKLEDSAVYLCASSLEVAGGYFSSTDTQYFGPGTRLTVL.

This rearrangement joins TRBV6-4 to TRBJ2-5; D might be TRBD1 or TRBD2, each matching 5 bases. V lost 5 bases and J 2 bases, leaving 15 bases between the germline ends. Germline V CDR1 and CDR2: MRHNA, SNTAGT. The CDR3 has 15 residues. The CDR3 protein is CASSWDPDGQETQYF. CDR3 bases: TGTGCCAGCAGTTGGGACCCCGACGGTCAAGAGACCCAGTACTTC.

The V gene is TRBV18, the J gene TRBJ2-1, with 14 bases aligning to TRBD2. Germline V gene lookup returns CDR1 KGHSH and CDR2 LQKENI. The CDR3 sequence is 14 residues long. V gave up 5 bases and J gave up 9 bases; unmatched junction bases: 3. CDR3 in DNA: TGTGCCAGCTCAGCGGGACTAGCGGGAGCTGAGCAGTTCTTC. This sequence encodes CASSAGLAGAEQFF.

This clone turned up a few times. The chain links TRBV9 to TRBJ1-1, with D hard to call. V lost 3 bases and J lost 1, with 13 bases in between. The CDR3 spans 15 residues. The germline V gene has CDR1 SGDLS and CDR2 YYNGEE. CDR3 DNA sequence: TGTGCCAGCAGCGATCCCGGGGTGGGGAACACTGAAGCTTTCTTT. This encodes CASSDPGVGNTEAFF.

The chain has TRBV6-1 and TRBJ1-3, with a possible D match to TRBD1 (6 bases). This CDR3 has 16 amino acids. From germline, CDR1 is MNHNS and CDR2 SASEGT. V lost 0 bases, J lost 1 base, and 10 bases lay in between. The CDR3 sequence is CASSEAGTGSGNTIYF. The CDR3 nucleotides read TGTGCCAGCAGTGAAGCCGGAACAGGGTCTGGAAACACCATATATTTT.

The J gene is TRBJ1-2, the V gene TRBV7-3; D uncertain. This CDR3 has 11 amino acids. V lost 1 base to trimming and J lost 7 bases, with 4 bases between them. Germline-derived CDR1 and CDR2 are SGHTA and FQGTGA. CDR3: CASSLRAGYTF. CDR3 DNA: TGTGCCAGCAGCTTAAGAGCTGGCTACACCTTC.

The rearrangement links TRBV18 to TRBJ2-1, with 7 nucleotides matching TRBD1. This CDR3 is 14 amino acids long. CDR1 KGHSH and CDR2 LQKENI come from the germline V gene. With 4 bases clipped from V and 6 bases from J, the junction kept 6 bases outside the gene matches. DNA of the CDR3: TGTGCCAGCTCACAGGGACAGAGGAGCAATGAGCAGTTCTTC. Its protein is CASSQGQRSNEQFF.

The rearrangement joins TRBV7-9 to TRBJ2-5; D unresolved. This CDR3 spans 12 amino acids. The germline V and J ends were trimmed by 5 bases and 7 bases, with 11 bases remaining between them. Germline values: CDR1 SEHNR, CDR2 FQNEAQ (reference sequence). The DNA for the CDR3 is TGTGCCAGCAGCCCAGAGAGAGGGACCCAGTACTTC. Translated: CASSPERGTQYF.

This clone was seen only a few times. V usage is TRBV7-9 and J usage is TRBJ2-7; maybe TRBD1 (6 bases). The V and J ends lost 5 bases and 7 bases respectively, with 15 bases between them. There are 13 residues in the CDR3. Germline-derived CDR1 and CDR2 are SEHNR and FQNEAQ (reference sequence). The CDR3 reads CASSPGTLWEQYF. The DNA of the CDR3 is TGTGCCAGCAGCCCCGGGACACTGTGGGAGCAGTACTTC.

This clone was observed a handful of times. The chain is built from TRBV7-8 and TRBJ1-2; 8 nucleotides align to TRBD1. CDR1 and CDR2 from the germline V gene are SGHVS and FQNEAQ. V shed 5 bases and J 2 bases; nucleotides not matched to a gene: 4. This CDR3 has 14 amino acids. The CDR3 region is CASSHGQGNYGYTF. Written as DNA, the CDR3 is TGTGCCAGCAGCCACGGACAGGGAAACTATGGCTACACCTTC.

The rearrangement joins TRBV5-4 to TRBJ2-5; tentatively, D is TRBD2 (5 bases). Germline loops: CDR1 SGHNT, CDR2 YYREEE (reference sequence). The CDR3 spans 17 residues. The V end lost 1 base, the J end lost 4 bases, and 20 bases lay between the germline ends. CDR3 amino acids: CASSLLVFGKVGETQYF. The CDR3 bases are TGTGCCAGCAGCTTGTTAGTCTTCGGGAAGGTGGGAGAGACCCAGTACTTC. The whole variable domain, remainder taken from reference TRBV5-4 and TRBJ2-5, is ETGVTQSPTHLIKTRGQQVTLRCSSQSGHNTVSWYQQALGQGPQFIFQYYREEENGRGNFPPRFSGLQFPNYSSELNVNALELDDSALYLCASSLLVFGKVGETQYFGPGTRLLVL.

This rearrangement joins TRBV11-3 to TRBJ1-1; D uncertain. CDR1 is SGHNT, CDR2 YENEEA, per germline. V was pared by 5 bases and J by 5 bases, with 18 bases between. There are 15 residues in the CDR3. The CDR3 DNA sequence: TGTGCCAGCAGCCCAGGCGGTTTAGCATGGACTGAAGCTTTCTTT. Protein sequence: CASSPGGLAWTEAFF.

V usage is TRBV14 and J usage is TRBJ1-2; unclear D gene. V lost 3 bases to trimming and J lost 4 bases, with 15 bases between them. This CDR3 has 15 residues. Germline CDR1 and CDR2: SGHDN and FVKESK. CDR3 nucleotides: TGTGCCAGCAGCCACCGGGAACGCGGACCCTATGGCTACACCTTC. It codes for CASSHRERGPYGYTF.

This clone turned up a few times. The rearrangement uses TRBV19 and TRBJ2-1, with D unresolved. The CDR3 spans 11 residues. Germline V lookup: CDR1 LNHDA, CDR2 SQIVND (reference sequence). With 3 bases removed from V and 8 bases from J, the gap between germline ends came to 5 bases. Here the CDR3 reads CASSMYDEQFF. The CDR3 coding sequence is TGTGCCAGTAGTATGTACGATGAGCAGTTCTTC. Using reference TRBV19 and TRBJ2-1 for the parts outside the CDR3, the full variable domain is DGGITQSPKYLFRKEGQNVTLSCEQNLNHDAMYWYRQDPGQGLRLIYYSQIVNDFQKGDIAEGYSVSREKKESFPLTVTSAQKNPTAFYLCASSMYDEQFFGPGTRLTVL.

The rearrangement links TRBV10-3 to TRBJ2-3, with 11 bases identical to TRBD1. CDR3 length equals 14 residues. Unmatched junction bases numbered 3, after V lost 8 bases and J lost 2 bases. Germline V gene sequence: CDR1 ENHRY, CDR2 SYGVKD. CDR3 sequence: CAIAGQGVTDTQYF. The CDR3 DNA sequence: TGTGCCATCGCGGGACAGGGGGTCACAGATACGCAGTATTTT.

The rearrangement links TRBV21-1 to TRBJ2-7; TRBD1 is taken as the D call from the table, unchecked against the DNA. TRBV21-1 is annotated as a pseudogene. This CDR3 is built from 12 residues. The CDR3: CASSIQGIEQYF. The CDR3 coding sequence is TGTGCCAGCAGCATACAGGGGATCGAGCAGTACTTC.